The source of this T cell receptor beta chain is a study of liver allograft versus peripheral blood T cells. Study information: Blood and transplanted-liver T cell receptor repertoires from recipients were compared.

General study results and limits: In liver allografts, T cell receptor repertoires reportedly differed from the repertoires found in peripheral blood.

Germline V CDR1 and CDR2: DFQATT, SNEGSKA (reference sequence). The V gene lost 3 bases and the J gene lost 1 base, with 4 bases spanning the gap. The CDR3 spans 11 residues. This clonotype is labeled medium-sized. Antigen unknown. MiXCR was run by TCRdb on the reads, yielding one entry per CDR3 protein. The data hold about 5,300 distinct CDR3 sequences, with 15% to 20% observed a single time. The receptor was isolated from a human patient who had a liver transplant. Among the T cells, some may be from the graft donor. This chain uses TRBV20-1 with TRBJ2-7; D call uncertain. The CDR3 DNA reads TGCAGTGCTAGGAGGTCCTACGAGCAGTACTTC. Encoded protein: CSARRSYEQYF.